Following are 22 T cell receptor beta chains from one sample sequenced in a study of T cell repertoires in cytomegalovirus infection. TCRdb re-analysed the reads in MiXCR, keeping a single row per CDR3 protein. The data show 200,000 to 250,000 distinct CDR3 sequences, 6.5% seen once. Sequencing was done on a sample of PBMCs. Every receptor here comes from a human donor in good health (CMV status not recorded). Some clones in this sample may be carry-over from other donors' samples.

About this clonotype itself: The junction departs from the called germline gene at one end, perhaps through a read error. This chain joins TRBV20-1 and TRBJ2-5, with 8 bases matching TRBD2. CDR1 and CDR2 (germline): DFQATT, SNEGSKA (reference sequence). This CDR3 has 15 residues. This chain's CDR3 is CSARDFSGAGETQYF. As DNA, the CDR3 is TGCAGTGCCAGAGATTTTAGCGGGGCAGGAGAGACCCAGTACTTC.

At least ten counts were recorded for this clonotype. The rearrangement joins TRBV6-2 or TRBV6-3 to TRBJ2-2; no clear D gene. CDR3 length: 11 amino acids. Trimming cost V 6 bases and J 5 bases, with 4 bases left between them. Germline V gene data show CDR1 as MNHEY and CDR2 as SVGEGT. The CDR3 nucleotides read TGTGCCAGCAGCAAAACCGGGGAGCTGTTTTTT. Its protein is CASSKTGELFF.

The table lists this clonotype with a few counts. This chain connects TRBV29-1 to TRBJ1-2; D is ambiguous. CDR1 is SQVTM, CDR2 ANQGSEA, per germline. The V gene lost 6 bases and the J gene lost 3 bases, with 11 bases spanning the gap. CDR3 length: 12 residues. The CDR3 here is CSVQFRDYGYTF. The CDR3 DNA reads TGCAGCGTCCAATTCCGAGACTATGGCTACACCTTC.

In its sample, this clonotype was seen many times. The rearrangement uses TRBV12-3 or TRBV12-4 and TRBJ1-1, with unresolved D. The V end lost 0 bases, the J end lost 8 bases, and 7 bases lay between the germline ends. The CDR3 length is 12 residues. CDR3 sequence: CASSLAGEEAFF. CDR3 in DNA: TGTGCCAGCAGTTTAGCGGGCGAGGAAGCTTTCTTT.

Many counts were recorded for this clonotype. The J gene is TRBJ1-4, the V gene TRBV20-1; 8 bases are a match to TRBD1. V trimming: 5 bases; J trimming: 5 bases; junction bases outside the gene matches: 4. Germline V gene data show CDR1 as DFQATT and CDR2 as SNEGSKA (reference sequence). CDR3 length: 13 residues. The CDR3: CSARRDRNEKLFF. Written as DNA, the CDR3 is TGCAGTGCTCGCCGGGACAGGAATGAAAAACTGTTTTTT.

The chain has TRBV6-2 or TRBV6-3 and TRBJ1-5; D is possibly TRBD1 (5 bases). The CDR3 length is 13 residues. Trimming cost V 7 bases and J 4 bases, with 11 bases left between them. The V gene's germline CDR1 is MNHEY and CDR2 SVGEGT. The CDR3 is CASTPTENQPQHF. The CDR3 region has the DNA TGTGCCAGCACCCCGACAGAAAATCAGCCCCAGCATTTT.

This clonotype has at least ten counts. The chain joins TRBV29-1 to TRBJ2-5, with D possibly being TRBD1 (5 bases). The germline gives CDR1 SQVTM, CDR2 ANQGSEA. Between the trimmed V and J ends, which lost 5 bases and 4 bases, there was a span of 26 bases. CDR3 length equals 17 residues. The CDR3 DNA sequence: TGCAGCGTTCACCGGTTTAAGCCTCCATATAGGGGAGAGACCCAGTACTTC. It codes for CSVHRFKPPYRGETQYF.

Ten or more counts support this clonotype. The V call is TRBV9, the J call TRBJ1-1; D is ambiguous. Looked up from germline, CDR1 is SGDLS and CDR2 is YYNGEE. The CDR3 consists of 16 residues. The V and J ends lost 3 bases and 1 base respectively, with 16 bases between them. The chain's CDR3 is CASSAPGALSNTEAFF. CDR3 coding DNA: TGTGCCAGCAGCGCCCCGGGAGCCCTATCGAACACTGAAGCTTTCTTT.

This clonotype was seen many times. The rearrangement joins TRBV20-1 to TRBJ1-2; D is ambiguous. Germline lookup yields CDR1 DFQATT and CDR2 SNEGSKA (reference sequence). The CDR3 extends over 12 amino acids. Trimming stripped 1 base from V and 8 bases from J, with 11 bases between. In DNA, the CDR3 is TGCAGTGCTAGAGTGGTAAACCGAGGCTACACCTTC. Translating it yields CSARVVNRGYTF.

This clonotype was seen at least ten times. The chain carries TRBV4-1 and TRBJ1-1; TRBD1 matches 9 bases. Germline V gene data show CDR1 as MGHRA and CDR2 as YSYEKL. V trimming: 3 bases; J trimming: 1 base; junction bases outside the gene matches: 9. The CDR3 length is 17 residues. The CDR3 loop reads CASSQTITGQGNTEAFF. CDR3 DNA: TGCGCCAGCAGCCAGACCATAACGGGACAGGGGAACACTGAAGCTTTCTTT.

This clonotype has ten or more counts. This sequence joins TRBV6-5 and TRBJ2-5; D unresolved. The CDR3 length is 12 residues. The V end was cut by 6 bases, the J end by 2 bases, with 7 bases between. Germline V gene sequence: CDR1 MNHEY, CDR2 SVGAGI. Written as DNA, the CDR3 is TGTGCCAGCAGGGCAGCTCAAGAGACCCAGTACTTC. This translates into CASRAAQETQYF.

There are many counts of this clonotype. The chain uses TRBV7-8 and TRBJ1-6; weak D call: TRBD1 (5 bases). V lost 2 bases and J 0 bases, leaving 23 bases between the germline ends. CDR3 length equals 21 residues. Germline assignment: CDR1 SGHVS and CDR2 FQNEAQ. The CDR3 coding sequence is TGTGCCAGCAGCTTACTAAATTGGGACCGATCCTCGGGCTCCTATAATTCACCCCTCCACTTT. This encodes CASSLLNWDRSSGSYNSPLHF.

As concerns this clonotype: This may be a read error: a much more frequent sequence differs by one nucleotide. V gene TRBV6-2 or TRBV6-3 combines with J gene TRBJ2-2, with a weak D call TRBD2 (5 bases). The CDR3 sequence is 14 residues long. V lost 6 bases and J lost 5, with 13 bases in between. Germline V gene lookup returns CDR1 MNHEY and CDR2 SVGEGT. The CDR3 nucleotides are TGTGCCAGCAGACACCAACTAGAGACCGGGGAGCTGTTTTTT. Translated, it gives CASRHQLETGELFF.

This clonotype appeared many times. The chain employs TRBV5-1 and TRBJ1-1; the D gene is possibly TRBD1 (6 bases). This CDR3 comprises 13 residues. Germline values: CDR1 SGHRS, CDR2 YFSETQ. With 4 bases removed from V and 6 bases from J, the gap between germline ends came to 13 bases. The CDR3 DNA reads TGCGCCAGCAGCAGTACCGGGACACCTGAAGCTTTCTTT. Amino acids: CASSSTGTPEAFF.

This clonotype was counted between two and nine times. DNA for the CDR3: TGTGCCAGCAGTTGGGACGGGGGTTCCACAGATACGCAGTATTTT. This gives the protein CASSWDGGSTDTQYF. V usage is TRBV6-2 or TRBV6-3 and J usage is TRBJ2-3, with D tentatively TRBD2 (6 bases). Germline V gene sequence: CDR1 MNHEY, CDR2 SVGEGT. Trimming stripped 4 bases from V and 2 bases from J, with 13 bases between. The CDR3 loop spans 15 amino acids.

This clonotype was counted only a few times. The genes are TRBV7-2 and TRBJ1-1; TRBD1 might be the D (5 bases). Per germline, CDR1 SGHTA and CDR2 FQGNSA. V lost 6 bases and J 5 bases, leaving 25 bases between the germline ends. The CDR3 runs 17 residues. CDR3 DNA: TGTGCCAGCAGTTCAGTCTCGGGGGGGGGGGGGGGGACTGAAGCTTTCTTT. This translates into CASSSVSGGGGGTEAFF.

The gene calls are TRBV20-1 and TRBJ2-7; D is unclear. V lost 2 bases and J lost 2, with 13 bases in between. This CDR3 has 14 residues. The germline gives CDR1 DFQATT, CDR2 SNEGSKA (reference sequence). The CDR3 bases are TGCAGTGCTAGAAGATTTGGGGAAGCCTACGAGCAGTACTTC. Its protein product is CSARRFGEAYEQYF.

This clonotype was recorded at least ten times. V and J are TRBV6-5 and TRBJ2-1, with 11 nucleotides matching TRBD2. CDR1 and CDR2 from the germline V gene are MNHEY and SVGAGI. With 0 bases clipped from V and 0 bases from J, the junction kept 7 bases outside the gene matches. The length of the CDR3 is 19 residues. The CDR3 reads CASSYSGLAGGFSYNEQFF. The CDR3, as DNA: TGTGCCAGCAGTTACTCGGGCCTAGCGGGGGGTTTCTCCTACAATGAGCAGTTCTTC.

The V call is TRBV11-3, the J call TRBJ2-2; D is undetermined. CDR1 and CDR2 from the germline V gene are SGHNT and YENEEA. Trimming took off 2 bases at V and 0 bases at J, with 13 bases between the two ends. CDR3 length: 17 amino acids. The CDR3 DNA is TGTGCCAGCAGCTTAAGAGGTTCTACCTCGAACACCGGGGAGCTGTTTTTT. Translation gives CASSLRGSTSNTGELFF.

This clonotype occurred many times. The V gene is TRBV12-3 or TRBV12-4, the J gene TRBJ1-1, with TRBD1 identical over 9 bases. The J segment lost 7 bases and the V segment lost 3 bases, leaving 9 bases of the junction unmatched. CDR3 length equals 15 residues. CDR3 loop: CASSFGTGRSGEAFF. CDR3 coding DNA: TGTGCCAGCAGTTTTGGGACAGGGAGAAGTGGTGAAGCTTTCTTT.

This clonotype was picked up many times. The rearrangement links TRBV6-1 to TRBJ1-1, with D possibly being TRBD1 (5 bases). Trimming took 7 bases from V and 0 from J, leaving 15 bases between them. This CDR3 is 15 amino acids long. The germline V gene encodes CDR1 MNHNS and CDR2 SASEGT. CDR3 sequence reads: CASTIKGLLNTEAFF. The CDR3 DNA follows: TGTGCCAGCACCATCAAGGGACTCCTGAACACTGAAGCTTTCTTT.

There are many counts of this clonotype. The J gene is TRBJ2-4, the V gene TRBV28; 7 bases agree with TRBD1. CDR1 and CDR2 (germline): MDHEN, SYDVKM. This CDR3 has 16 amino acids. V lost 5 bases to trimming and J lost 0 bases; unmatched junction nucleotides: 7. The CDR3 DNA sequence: TGTGCCAGCAGTCCCTACAGGGGAAAAGCCAAAAACATTCAGTACTTC. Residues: CASSPYRGKAKNIQYF.